Listed here are 27 T cell receptor beta chains from one sample, sequenced in a study of blood T cell repertoires in COVID-19. Some clones are missing from TCRdb's copy, which holds only in-frame ones; the method was immunoSEQ multiplex PCR. The data contain approximately 200,000 clones, around 83% of them seen just once; the ten biggest clones take up just under 1%. The sample consisted of peripheral blood. The origin of the receptors is a man aged 35-49 years with acute or convalescent COVID-19.

The table lists this clone with a few counts. The chain recombines TRBV6-4 with TRBJ2-1; maybe TRBD1 (6 bases). This CDR3 spans 15 amino acids. CDR1 and CDR2 from the germline V gene are MRHNA and SNTAGT. V was trimmed by 2 bases and J by 7 bases, leaving 15 bases between them. The DNA for the CDR3 is TGTGCCAGCAGTGACAGCCGGGACGGGACAAATGAGCAGTTCTTC. Amino acids: CASSDSRDGTNEQFF.

This clone was counted a single time. Germline and junction disagree at one end, which may indicate a read error. The rearrangement uses TRBV28 and TRBJ1-6, with D maybe TRBD1 (5 bases). CDR1 and CDR2 (germline): MDHEN, SYDVKM. The CDR3 runs 12 residues. As DNA, the CDR3 is TGTGCCAGCAGTTTAGGGGGGAGCGGAGTTGGCTTT. This gives the protein CASSLGGSGVGF.

V gene TRBV24-1 combines with J gene TRBJ2-3; no reliable D call. The CDR3 runs to 14 residues. V gave up 0 bases and J gave up 2 bases, with 5 bases separating them. Germline CDR1 KGHDR, CDR2 SFDVKD. CDR3 amino acids: CATSDLGSTDTQYF. In nucleotides, the CDR3 is TGTGCCACCAGTGATTTGGGCTCCACAGATACGCAGTATTTT.

The chain is built from TRBV12-3 or TRBV12-4 and TRBJ1-3; weak D call: TRBD1 (5 bases). The CDR3 totals 12 residues. V was pared by 6 bases and J by 5 bases, with 8 bases between. The CDR3 sequence: CASSPDRNTIYF. The CDR3 nucleotides are TGTGCCAGCAGCCCGGACAGAAACACCATATATTTT.

The chain has TRBV19 and TRBJ1-3; D remains ambiguous. The V end lost 7 bases, the J end lost 0 bases, and 16 bases lay between the germline ends. CDR1 is LNHDA, CDR2 SQIVND, per germline (reference sequence). The CDR3 totals 16 residues. The CDR3 DNA is TGTGCCAGTAATCCCAGAGGTGGATACTCTGGAAACACCATATATTTT. The encoded protein is CASNPRGGYSGNTIYF. Combining the CDR3 with reference TRBV19 and TRBJ1-3 gives the whole variable domain DGGITQSPKYLFRKEGQNVTLSCEQNLNHDAMYWYRQDPGQGLRLIYYSQIVNDFQKGDIAEGYSVSREKKESFPLTVTSAQKNPTAFYLCASNPRGGYSGNTIYFGEGSWLTVV.

There are a few counts of this clone. The CDR3: CASSVAVHNEKLFF. The CDR3 DNA is TGTGCCAGCAGCGTAGCAGTTCATAATGAAAAACTGTTTTTT. This rearrangement joins TRBV9 to TRBJ1-4; D gene ambiguous. V was trimmed by 0 bases and J by 4 bases, leaving 7 bases between them. The V gene's germline CDR1 is SGDLS and CDR2 YYNGEE. This CDR3 comprises 14 residues.

This sequence joins TRBV15 and TRBJ1-2, with TRBD1 as a possible D gene (6 bases). The CDR3 loop spans 13 amino acids. In germline, CDR1 is LNHNV, CDR2 YYDKDF (reference sequence). V was shortened by 0 bases and J by 11 bases, with 13 bases between the two germline ends. The DNA for the CDR3 is TGTGCCACCAGCAGAGATAACAGGGCACCTTACACCTTC. It encodes CATSRDNRAPYTF. The full variable domain, its missing parts supplied by reference TRBV15 and TRBJ1-2, is DAMVIQNPRYQVTQFGKPVTLSCSQTLNHNVMYWYQQKSSQAPKLLFHYYDKDFNNEADTPDNFQSRRPNTSFCFLDIRSPGLGDTAMYLCATSRDNRAPYTFGSGTRLTVV.

This chain links TRBV11-2 with TRBJ1-2; D remains unclear. Germline V lookup: CDR1 SGHAT, CDR2 FQNNGV. There are 14 residues in the CDR3. V was cut by 1 base and J by 4 bases, with 10 bases left in between. Here the CDR3 reads CASSLAGLSYGYTF. The CDR3 nucleotides read TGTGCCAGCAGCTTAGCAGGCCTCAGCTATGGCTACACCTTC.

This clone has only one observation. CDR3 coding DNA: TGTGCCAGCAGCCAACAGATCATTTCCACAGATACGCAGTATTTT. It specifies CASSQQIISTDTQYF. This chain uses TRBV3-1 (or the pseudogene TRBV3-2) with TRBJ2-3; D remains unclear. Trimming stripped 2 bases from V and 2 bases from J, with 11 bases between. The germline V gene encodes CDR1 LGHDT and CDR2 YNNKEL (reference sequence). CDR3 size: 15 residues.

The CDR3 region has the DNA TGTGCCAGCTCACCGACAGGGCAATGGCAGCCCCAGCATTTT. As protein: CASSPTGQWQPQHF. The genes are TRBV18 and TRBJ1-5; 7 nucleotides match TRBD1. J gave up 7 bases and V 3 bases, and 6 bases lay outside the gene matches. The germline V gene encodes CDR1 KGHSH and CDR2 LQKENI. This CDR3 is 14 amino acids long.

The chain recombines TRBV5-6 with TRBJ2-5; D uncertain. The CDR3 covers 13 residues. Between the trimmed V and J ends, which lost 2 bases and 5 bases, there was a span of 10 bases. Per the germline V gene, CDR1 is SGHDT and CDR2 is YYEEEE. The CDR3 protein is CASSLPRLETQYF. CDR3 DNA: TGTGCCAGCAGCTTACCTAGACTGGAGACCCAGTACTTC.

The genes are TRBV5-4 and TRBJ2-1; 7 positions agree with TRBD2. V was pared by 4 bases and J by 3 bases, with 7 bases of the junction left unmatched. The germline V gene encodes CDR1 SGHNT and CDR2 YYREEE (reference sequence). The CDR3 extends over 15 amino acids. As DNA, the CDR3 is TGTGCCAGCAGCCAGATGGGGGGGAGCTACAATGAGCAGTTCTTC. Protein product: CASSQMGGSYNEQFF. Full variable domain (missing parts from reference TRBV5-4 and TRBJ2-1): ETGVTQSPTHLIKTRGQQVTLRCSSQSGHNTVSWYQQALGQGPQFIFQYYREEENGRGNFPPRFSGLQFPNYSSELNVNALELDDSALYLCASSQMGGSYNEQFFGPGTRLTVL.

CDR3 DNA: TGTGCCAGCAGCTTGGCAGGGATCATGAACACTGAAGCTTTCTTT. As protein: CASSLAGIMNTEAFF. The chain links TRBV7-2 to TRBJ1-1; TRBD1 is a possible D gene (5 bases). This CDR3 comprises 15 residues. CDR1 and CDR2 from the germline V gene are SGHTA and FQGNSA. Trimming cost V 3 bases and J 0 bases, with 11 bases left between them.

The chain joins TRBV7-9 to TRBJ1-2; 7 bases line up with TRBD1. Trimming at V came to 1 base and at J to 4 bases, leaving 15 bases not matched to a gene. The CDR3 spans 18 residues. From germline, CDR1 is SEHNR and CDR2 FQNEAQ (reference sequence). The CDR3 DNA reads as TGTGCCAGCAGCTTAGGACAGGGCGATGTGGGGGTTATCTATGGCTACACCTTC. This encodes CASSLGQGDVGVIYGYTF.

The V call is TRBV6-5, the J call TRBJ1-1; D uncertain. V gave up 8 bases and J gave up 1 base, with 14 bases separating them. The CDR3 is 14 residues long. Germline CDR1 and CDR2: MNHEY and SVGAGI. The CDR3 nucleotides read TGTGCCAGCGGGCGGGGTGCCGCGAACACTGAAGCTTTCTTT. Translated, it gives CASGRGAANTEAFF.

Only a few counts were recorded for this clone. This sample includes further DNA sequences coding for the same CDR3. The gene calls are TRBV7-9 and TRBJ1-4; D is undetermined. Germline values: CDR1 SEHNR, CDR2 FQNEAQ (reference sequence). This CDR3 has 14 residues. V lost 2 bases, J lost 1 base, and 5 bases lay in between. In DNA, the CDR3 is TGTGCCAGCAGCTTAACTGGAACTAATGAAAAACTGTTTTTT. This gives the protein CASSLTGTNEKLFF.

The chain uses TRBV30 and TRBJ1-3; 8 bases align to TRBD1. Germline CDR1 reads GTSNPN; CDR2 reads SVGIG (reference sequence). Germline trimming cut 7 bases from V and 0 bases from J; bases unmatched to any gene: 14. This CDR3 is 17 amino acids long. CDR3 sequence reads: CASAGGSTGLSGNTIYF. The CDR3 nucleotides are TGTGCCTCGGCAGGGGGCTCGACAGGCCTCTCTGGAAACACCATATATTTT.

This clone occurred once. The chain joins TRBV7-9 to TRBJ1-2, with D perhaps matching TRBD1 (5 bases). This CDR3 has 15 amino acids. CDR1 is SEHNR and CDR2 is FQNEAQ in the germline V gene (reference sequence). Trimming shortened V by 3 bases and J by 8 bases, and 19 bases separated the two germline ends. The CDR3 nucleotides are TGTGCCAGCAGCTTGTCTCTGGACATAAAGCCCGGCTACACCTTC. Residues: CASSLSLDIKPGYTF. The entire variable domain, with the rest obtained from reference TRBV7-9 and TRBJ1-2, is as follows: DTGVSQNPRHKITKRGQNVTFRCDPISEHNRLYWYRQTLGQGPEFLTYFQNEAQLEKSRLLSDRFSAERPKGSFSTLEIQRTEQGDSAMYLCASSLSLDIKPGYTFGSGTRLTVV.

J is TRBJ2-7 and V is TRBV11-2; D is unclear. CDR3 length equals 13 residues. Germline CDR1 SGHAT, CDR2 FQNNGV. Trimming shortened V by 11 bases and J by 7 bases, and 21 bases separated the two germline ends. In DNA, the CDR3 is TGTGCCGGCTCCGGTCCGGCGGAGAAGGAGCAGTACTTC. Its translation: CAGSGPAEKEQYF.

V and J are TRBV29-1 and TRBJ1-4; TRBD1 matches at 7 bases. V gave up 8 bases and J gave up 7 bases; unmatched junction bases: 10. Germline V gene sequence: CDR1 SQVTM, CDR2 ANQGSEA. The CDR3 length is 13 residues. The CDR3 loop reads CSTRDRVGEKLFF. The CDR3 region has the DNA TGCAGCACCCGAGACAGGGTGGGTGAAAAACTGTTTTTT.

The chain joins TRBV5-1 to TRBJ2-7; D possibly corresponds to TRBD1 (6 bases). The CDR3 runs to 16 residues. The V end was cut by 0 bases, the J end by 1 base, with 14 bases between. Germline assignment: CDR1 SGHRS and CDR2 YFSETQ. CDR3 protein: CASSLERDRFSYEQYF. Written as DNA, the CDR3 is TGCGCCAGCAGCTTGGAACGCGACAGGTTTTCCTACGAGCAGTACTTC.

The chain is built from TRBV6-1 and TRBJ1-2; D is perhaps TRBD1 (5 bases). This CDR3 has 17 amino acids. The germline CDR1 and CDR2 sequences are MNHNS and SASEGT. The ends were cut back, 1 base at V and 0 bases at J, with 15 bases in the middle. Written as DNA, the CDR3 is TGTGCCAGCAGTGAAGTCATTGGGGCAGTCCCTAACTATGGCTACACCTTC. This gives the protein CASSEVIGAVPNYGYTF.

The chain links TRBV10-3 to TRBJ2-1, with a weak D call TRBD2 (6 bases). The CDR3 totals 17 residues. Germline loops: CDR1 ENHRY, CDR2 SYGVKD. Between the trimmed V and J ends, which lost 8 bases and 0 bases, there was a span of 20 bases. CDR3 loop: CAIRGDSGSVSYNEQFF. DNA for the CDR3: TGTGCCATCCGAGGGGACTCTGGCTCGGTCTCCTACAATGAGCAGTTCTTC.

The rearrangement joins TRBV6-1 to TRBJ1-6; 9 nucleotides line up with TRBD1. This CDR3 has 16 residues. V lost 1 base to trimming and J lost 8 bases; unmatched junction nucleotides: 6. CDR1 is MNHNS and CDR2 is SASEGT in the germline V gene. CDR3 DNA sequence: TGTGCCAGCAGTGAAGTCGGACAGGGGCGTTATTCACCCCTCCACTTT. This encodes CASSEVGQGRYSPLHF.

The rearrangement joins TRBV5-6 to TRBJ1-2, with 7 nucleotides matching TRBD1. The CDR3 has 14 amino acids. V was pared by 0 bases and J by 5 bases, with 4 bases of the junction left unmatched. From germline, CDR1 is SGHDT and CDR2 YYEEEE. CDR3 sequence reads: CASSLANRGYGYTF. The DNA of the CDR3 is TGTGCCAGCAGCTTGGCCAACAGGGGTTATGGCTACACCTTC.

Turning to this clone: It is unclear where the CDR3 begins or ends on the DNA, so no DNA is shown, and the CDR3 is as TCRdb lists it. The chain combines TRBV12-2 with TRBJ2-7; the table's D call, TRBD1, has no DNA check behind it. TRBV12-2 is classified as a pseudogene. The CDR3 length is 17 residues, termini included. The chain's CDR3 is CASREQGVGTGSYEQYF.

This clone has a single count. The rearrangement links TRBV27 to TRBJ2-7, with TRBD1 as a possible D gene (5 bases). V was clipped by 5 bases and J by 6 bases, with 14 bases between them. This CDR3 comprises 13 residues. The germline V gene has CDR1 MNHEY and CDR2 SMNVEV (reference sequence). The CDR3 protein is CASSRQLNVEQYF. The CDR3 DNA follows: TGTGCCAGCAGTAGACAGCTAAACGTCGAGCAGTACTTC.